This T cell receptor beta chain was sequenced for a study of T-cell memory formation after mild COVID-19. Study outcomes and limitations: Pre-infection memory contained some responding clones, which suggested that cross-reactive memory had joined. Most CD4+ clones that shrank were in CM and EM, while CD8+ ones turned up in EMRA.

5'RACE with constant-segment primers yielded barcoded, UMI-tagged TCR alpha and TCR beta cDNA libraries. TCRdb reanalysed the 5' RACE reads using MiXCR and keeps one entry per CDR3 protein. The sample carries around 250,000 distinct CDR3 sequences, 8.5% to 9.5% recorded once. Germline values: CDR1 SGHTA, CDR2 FQGNSA. The V gene lost 6 bases and the J gene lost 5 bases, with 13 bases spanning the gap. The length of the CDR3 is 13 residues. Concerning this clonotype: Its specificity is not known.

Sequencing used PBMCs or a T cell subset sorted from them (not recorded which). The J gene is TRBJ2-5, the V gene TRBV7-2; D might be TRBD1 (6 bases). The sequence was obtained from a man aged 18 to 29 who had mild COVID-19 (a few samples of this study predate the infection). Cell type and time point are not known. This chain's CDR3 is CASRFAQGETQYF. The CDR3 bases are TGTGCCAGCAGATTCGCCCAGGGGGAGACCCAGTACTTC.